One sample yielded the 27 T cell receptor beta chains listed below, sequenced in a study of blood T cell repertoires in COVID-19. TCRdb keeps only in-frame clones here, not all; method: immunoSEQ multiplex PCR. The sample holds a few hundred thousand clones; about 92% are singletons and the top ten take less than 20%. Sequenced material: PBMCs or T cells enriched from blood (not recorded which). Receptor source: a woman in her 30s who had recovered from COVID-19.

This clone was seen only a few times. The rearrangement links TRBV5-8 to TRBJ1-5; a possible D gene is TRBD1 (5 bases). The CDR3 runs 15 residues. Germline V gene sequence: CDR1 SGHTS, CDR2 YDEGEE. Trimming pared 2 bases from V and 7 bases from J, leaving 16 bases between. The CDR3 is CASSLKLTDSQPQHF. CDR3 DNA: TGTGCCAGCAGCTTAAAATTGACAGACAGCCAGCCCCAGCATTTT.

The chain is built from TRBV18 and TRBJ1-5; possibly TRBD1 for D (5 bases). Trimming cost V 6 bases and J 3 bases, with 15 bases left between them. Germline V CDR1 and CDR2: KGHSH, LQKENI. The CDR3 is made up of 15 amino acids. The CDR3 is CASSPQGNLNQPQHF. The CDR3, as DNA: TGTGCCAGCTCCCCCCAGGGTAACCTCAATCAGCCCCAGCATTTT. Filled out from reference TRBV18 and TRBJ1-5, the complete variable domain reads NAGVMQNPRHLVRRRGQEARLRCSPMKGHSHVYWYRQLPEEGLKFMVYLQKENIIDESGMPKERFSAEFPKEGPSILRIQQVVRGDSAAYFCASSPQGNLNQPQHFGDGTRLSIL.

The chain uses TRBV5-1 and TRBJ2-7; 10 bases match TRBD2. Germline V gene data show CDR1 as SGHRS and CDR2 as YFSETQ. The length of the CDR3 is 16 residues. Germline trimming cut 4 bases from V and 3 bases from J; bases unmatched to any gene: 10. The CDR3 loop is CASSPNVAGGIYEQYF. In nucleotides, the CDR3 is TGCGCCAGCAGCCCTAACGTAGCGGGAGGTATCTACGAGCAGTACTTC.

The V and J genes are TRBV20-1 and TRBJ1-2, with D unclear. V was clipped by 6 bases and J by 4 bases, with 9 bases between them. This CDR3 has 11 residues. CDR1 DFQATT and CDR2 SNEGSKA come from the germline V gene (reference sequence). CDR3: CSASDRYGYTF. CDR3 bases: TGCAGTGCCAGCGACCGCTATGGCTACACCTTC.

This chain uses TRBV18 with TRBJ1-5; D gene unclear. Per the germline V gene, CDR1 is KGHSH and CDR2 is LQKENI. The CDR3 loop spans 14 amino acids. V was pared by 2 bases and J by 6 bases, with 11 bases between. CDR3 in DNA: TGTGCCAGCTCACCAAACGGGAAGGGTCAGCCCCAGCATTTT. The encoded protein is CASSPNGKGQPQHF.

This CDR3 reads CASLPAEQFF. The DNA of the CDR3 is TGTGCCAGCCTACCCGCTGAGCAGTTCTTC. The V gene is TRBV28, the J gene TRBJ2-1; D remains ambiguous. Trimming cost V 8 bases and J 9 bases, with 8 bases left between them. The CDR3 sequence is 10 residues long. Germline CDR1 MDHEN, CDR2 SYDVKM.

This chain connects TRBV7-2 to TRBJ2-7; 8 bases line up with TRBD2. This CDR3 region has 13 residues. Germline V gene sequence: CDR1 SGHTA, CDR2 FQGNSA. The junction had 2 bases not matched to a gene; V was cut back by 1 base and J by 6 bases. CDR3 bases: TGTGCCAGCAGCTTAGGGCTAGCGGGCGAGCAGTACTTC. Translating it yields CASSLGLAGEQYF.

This chain uses TRBV5-5 with TRBJ2-5, with 8 bases identical to TRBD1. Germline V gene data show CDR1 as SGHKS and CDR2 as YYEKEE (reference sequence). Trimming took 1 base from V and 6 from J; bases not matched to a gene: 8. There are 15 residues in the CDR3. The CDR3 nucleotides read TGTGCCAGCAGCTTGCTGAAGACAGGGGAAAAGACCCAGTACTTC. It encodes CASSLLKTGEKTQYF. The full variable domain, in which reference TRBV5-5 and TRBJ2-5 provide the parts outside the CDR3, is DAGVTQSPTHLIKTRGQQVTLRCSPISGHKSVSWYQQVLGQGPQFIFQYYEKEERGRGNFPDRFSARQFPNYSSELNVNALLLGDSALYLCASSLLKTGEKTQYFGPGTRLLVL.

The chain couples TRBV15 to TRBJ1-5, with 8 positions matching TRBD1. This CDR3 has 16 residues. Germline CDR1 and CDR2: LNHNV and YYDKDF (reference sequence). With 3 bases clipped from V and 8 bases from J, the junction kept 12 bases outside the gene matches. As DNA, the CDR3 is TGTGCCACCAGCAGGGGGGGCGGGACAGGAGGGAAGCCCCAGCATTTT. Translation gives CATSRGGGTGGKPQHF.

In this sample, this clone turned up a few times. The rearrangement joins TRBV6-4 to TRBJ2-7; TRBD1 aligns across 8 bases. Germline-derived CDR1 and CDR2 are MRHNA and SNTAGT. The CDR3 length is 16 residues. V was clipped by 7 bases and J by 5 bases; unmatched bases: 16. The CDR3 DNA follows: TGTGCCAGCAAGGGACCAGGGGGCCCACCTTGGGACGAGCAGTACTTC. It is translated as CASKGPGGPPWDEQYF.

The chain links TRBV9 to TRBJ2-2, with no clear D. CDR1 and CDR2 (germline): SGDLS, YYNGEE. V was clipped by 0 bases and J by 6 bases, with 12 bases between them. The CDR3 consists of 15 residues. The CDR3 loop is CASSVARSRPGELFF. CDR3 in DNA: TGTGCCAGCAGCGTAGCCCGGTCCCGCCCCGGGGAGCTGTTTTTT.

This chain uses TRBV19 with TRBJ1-6; possible D gene TRBD1, 6 bases. The CDR3 runs to 14 residues. Germline CDR1 reads LNHDA; CDR2 reads SQIVND (reference sequence). V was clipped by 5 bases and J by 5 bases, with 10 bases between them. CDR3 sequence (DNA): TGTGCCAGTAGTTCAGGGGTGGATAATTCACCCCTCCACTTT. It codes for CASSSGVDNSPLHF.

The gene calls are TRBV19 and TRBJ2-1; TRBD2 might be the D (6 bases). This CDR3 contains 17 residues. In germline, CDR1 is LNHDA, CDR2 SQIVND (reference sequence). V was pared by 10 bases and J by 1 base, with 23 bases between. The chain's CDR3 is CATYPGEASTSYNEQFF. The CDR3 DNA reads TGTGCCACCTACCCCGGGGAGGCCTCTACTTCCTACAATGAGCAGTTCTTC.

The CDR3 sequence is CASSTPQGNEQYF. The CDR3 DNA reads TGTGCCAGCAGTACACCACAGGGGAACGAGCAGTACTTC. This chain links TRBV28 with TRBJ2-7; TRBD1 aligns across 7 bases. Germline values: CDR1 MDHEN, CDR2 SYDVKM. Trimming at V came to 5 bases and at J to 5 bases, leaving 6 bases not matched to a gene. The CDR3 is 13 amino acids.

This chain joins TRBV30 and TRBJ1-2; no definite D call. With 2 bases removed from V and 0 bases from J, the gap between germline ends came to 4 bases. CDR1 GTSNPN and CDR2 SVGIG come from the germline V gene (reference sequence). The CDR3 is made up of 12 amino acids. CDR3 DNA: TGTGCCTGGAGTTACTCTAACTATGGCTACACCTTC. Its translation: CAWSYSNYGYTF.

The J gene is TRBJ2-5, the V gene TRBV7-6; 7 positions agree with TRBD2. From germline, CDR1 is SGHVS and CDR2 FNYEAQ. The V gene end was trimmed by 2 bases and the J gene end by 2 bases; junction bases not matched to a gene: 2. The CDR3 has 14 residues. CDR3 sequence: CASSLMGGQETQYF. As DNA, the CDR3 is TGTGCCAGCAGCTTAATGGGAGGGCAAGAGACCCAGTACTTC. The variable domain in full, with the rest retrieved from reference TRBV7-6 and TRBJ2-5, is GAGVSQSPRYKVTKRGQDVALRCDPISGHVSLYWYRQALGQGPEFLTYFNYEAQQDKSGLPNDRFSAERPEGSISTLTIQRTEQRDSAMYRCASSLMGGQETQYFGPGTRLLVL.

The V and J genes are TRBV7-8 and TRBJ1-6, with D maybe TRBD1 (6 bases). The germline V gene has CDR1 SGHVS and CDR2 FQNEAQ. V lost 5 bases, J lost 8 bases, and 13 bases lay in between. The CDR3 extends over 14 amino acids. The CDR3 DNA reads as TGTGCCAGCAGCCGCGTGGACAGTTATTCACCCCTCCACTTT. Translated, it gives CASSRVDSYSPLHF. Full variable domain (remainder filled in from reference TRBV7-8 and TRBJ1-6): GAGVSQSPRYKVAKRGQDVALRCDPISGHVSLFWYQQALGQGPEFLTYFQNEAQLDKSGLPSDRFFAERPEGSVSTLKIQRTQQEDSAVYLCASSRVDSYSPLHFGNGTRLTVT.

The V gene is TRBV15, the J gene TRBJ1-4; D is ambiguous. The CDR3 contains 14 residues. Trimming left V 0 bases short and J 8 bases short, with 10 bases between. Germline loops: CDR1 LNHNV, CDR2 YYDKDF (reference sequence). The DNA for the CDR3 is TGTGCCACCAGCAGAGATACGAGGTTCGAAAAACTGTTTTTT. Amino acid sequence: CATSRDTRFEKLFF.

The chain employs TRBV7-4 and TRBJ1-6; D uncertain. Trimming shortened V by 2 bases and J by 6 bases, and 14 bases separated the two germline ends. From germline, CDR1 is SGHVT and CDR2 SQSDAQ. This CDR3 spans 16 amino acids. CDR3: CASSLSTGTGNSPLHF. CDR3 DNA sequence: TGTGCCAGCAGCTTATCCACGGGTACGGGTAATTCACCCCTCCACTTT.

The J gene is TRBJ1-2, the V gene TRBV28, with 11 nucleotides matching TRBD1. The CDR3 has 17 amino acids. The J segment lost 8 bases and the V segment lost 5 bases, leaving 16 bases of the junction unmatched. CDR1 is MDHEN and CDR2 is SYDVKM in the germline V gene. In nucleotides, the CDR3 is TGTGCCAGCAGTCCACCGGGACAGGGGGGGATAGATCGGGGCTACACCTTC. Translating gives CASSPPGQGGIDRGYTF.

This chain links TRBV7-2 with TRBJ2-1; no clear D. Germline lookup yields CDR1 SGHTA and CDR2 FQGNSA. The CDR3 runs to 17 residues. V lost 4 bases and J 0 bases, leaving 16 bases between the germline ends. The CDR3 loop reads CASSSLPLYSSYNEQFF. As DNA, the CDR3 is TGTGCCAGCAGCTCACTCCCCCTATATAGCTCCTACAATGAGCAGTTCTTC.

The CDR3 bases are TGTGCCAGCAGTTATAACCCCCGGTCCGAGCAGTACTTC. This codes for CASSYNPRSEQYF. V is TRBV6-5 and J is TRBJ2-7; D gene ambiguous. V gave up 3 bases and J gave up 6 bases, with 12 bases separating them. Per the germline V gene, CDR1 is MNHEY and CDR2 is SVGAGI. There are 13 residues in the CDR3.

CDR3 amino acids: CASKDSSYEQYF. The CDR3 DNA sequence: TGTGCCAGCAAGGACAGCTCCTACGAGCAGTACTTC. The rearrangement joins TRBV28 to TRBJ2-7; tentatively, D is TRBD1 (6 bases). Per the germline V gene, CDR1 is MDHEN and CDR2 is SYDVKM. CDR3 length: 12 amino acids. Trimming pared 7 bases from V and 0 bases from J, leaving 7 bases between.

The V gene is TRBV9, the J gene TRBJ2-7; TRBD1 might be the D (6 bases). The length of the CDR3 is 16 residues. V was clipped by 4 bases and J by 0 bases, with 17 bases between them. Germline V lookup: CDR1 SGDLS, CDR2 YYNGEE. The CDR3 region has the DNA TGTGCCAGCAGCCCATTCGGACAGCCTAGCTCCTACGAGCAGTACTTC. It codes for CASSPFGQPSSYEQYF.

The rearrangement uses TRBV6-2 or TRBV6-3 and TRBJ1-6; TRBD1 agrees at 8 bases. V lost 5 bases and J lost 8; bases outside the gene matches: 11. Per the germline V gene, CDR1 is MNHEY and CDR2 is SVGEGT. The CDR3 runs 16 residues. In DNA, the CDR3 is TGTGCCAGCAGTCGGGCAGGGGGCTGGAGTGATTCACCCCTCCACTTT. It codes for CASSRAGGWSDSPLHF.

This clone has just a few counts. The chain uses TRBV10-3 and TRBJ2-7; 15 bases line up with TRBD2. The germline CDR1 and CDR2 sequences are ENHRY and SYGVKD. The CDR3 loop spans 15 amino acids. The ends lost 6 bases at V and 6 bases at J; junction bases unmatched: 6. The CDR3, as DNA: TGTGCCATCAGGGAGGGGGGACTAGCGGGAGGCGAGCAGTACTTC. It yields the protein CAIREGGLAGGEQYF.

V and J are TRBV2 and TRBJ2-1; D remains unclear. The length of the CDR3 is 13 residues. V lost 2 bases to trimming and J lost 4 bases, with 6 bases between them. Germline V lookup: CDR1 SNHLY, CDR2 FYNNEI. The CDR3 region is CASSENRYNEQFF. The CDR3 DNA is TGTGCCAGCAGTGAAAACAGATACAATGAGCAGTTCTTC.